This T cell receptor (beta chain) derives from a study of blood T cell repertoires in COVID-19. Study in general: Acute-phase and convalescent COVID-19 samples originated in the United States, Italy and Spain. The analysed material was cDNA or gDNA that came from T cells, B-cell-depleted T cells, or PBMCs.

V was clipped by 0 bases and J by 4 bases, with 7 bases between them. This CDR3 comprises 13 residues. Germline CDR1 and CDR2: SGHNT and YYREEE (reference sequence). As processed by the authors: Quantification of nucleated cells was approximated via reference gene primer amplification. TCRdb keeps only in-frame clones here, not all; method: immunoSEQ multiplex PCR. V and J calls and clone size follow that table, whereas D and trimming were derived from the DNA. The table has nearly 100,000 clones, 65% to 85% seen once. The specimen was peripheral blood. The TCR sequence derives from a woman aged 55-69 years with acute or convalescent COVID-19. The chain employs TRBV5-4 and TRBJ1-2; D is unclear. The CDR3 here is CASSLGGLYGYTF. The CDR3 coding sequence is TGTGCCAGCAGCTTGGGAGGGCTCTATGGCTACACCTTC.